The 27 T cell receptor beta chains below were found in one sample sequenced in a study of multiple sclerosis patients with progressive multifocal leukoencephalopathy. As for time point: before natalizumab initiation. The assay was immunoSEQ multiplex PCR, and TCRdb's table has in-frame clones only and misses some. The profile shows 25,000 to 30,000 clones, around 90% of them singletons. Sample: PBMCs. The receptors here all came from a human donor with multiple sclerosis.

This clone was seen a handful of times. This chain uses TRBV10-3 with TRBJ2-7; TRBD1 matches at 12 bases. This CDR3 has 14 amino acids. The germline V gene encodes CDR1 ENHRY and CDR2 SYGVKD. With V trimmed by 6 bases and J by 5 bases, 5 bases remained unmatched. The CDR3 DNA reads TGTGCCATCAGGTCGGGACAGGGGGCACACGAGCAGTACTTC. Protein sequence: CAIRSGQGAHEQYF.

V usage is TRBV27 and J usage is TRBJ1-6; D is unclear. CDR3 size: 19 residues. Between the trimmed V and J ends, which lost 5 bases and 0 bases, there was a span of 20 bases. CDR1 is MNHEY and CDR2 is SMNVEV in the germline V gene (reference sequence). The CDR3 DNA reads as TGTGCCAGCAGTCCACACCAGGTCCGTATGGACTCCTATAATTCACCCCTCCACTTT. It translates to CASSPHQVRMDSYNSPLHF.

V is TRBV7-9 and J is TRBJ2-6; D uncertain. The CDR3 consists of 14 residues. Germline lookup yields CDR1 SEHNR and CDR2 FQNEAQ (reference sequence). The V end lost 6 bases, the J end lost 7 bases, and 13 bases lay between the germline ends. In DNA, the CDR3 is TGTGCCAGCAGTCAGTCTTCTGTAGCCAACGTCCTGACTTTC. Translating gives CASSQSSVANVLTF.

The table lists this clone with a count of one. Here the CDR3 reads CASSPARTGGGYTF. In DNA, the CDR3 is TGTGCCAGCAGCCCAGCGCGGACAGGGGGTGGCTACACCTTC. The V call is TRBV11-1, the J call TRBJ1-2, with 10 bases lining up with TRBD1. The CDR3 covers 14 residues. Trimming took 5 bases from V and 7 from J; bases not matched to a gene: 7. Germline V CDR1 and CDR2: SGHAT, FQDESV (reference sequence).

The chain recombines TRBV19 with TRBJ2-3, with D possibly TRBD1 on 6 matching bases. V was shortened by 5 bases and J by 2 bases, with 20 bases between the two germline ends. CDR1 and CDR2 (germline): LNHDA, SQIVND (reference sequence). This CDR3 contains 17 residues. DNA for the CDR3: TGTGCCAGTAGTGAACCGGACAGACAGTGGCACACAGATACGCAGTATTTT. It translates to CASSEPDRQWHTDTQYF.

The chain combines TRBV7-2 with TRBJ2-7; D ambiguous. V shed 1 base and J shed 3 bases, with 13 bases lying between them. The germline V gene has CDR1 SGHTA and CDR2 FQGNSA. The CDR3 extends over 15 amino acids. The CDR3 nucleotides are TGTGCCAGCAGCTTAGAAGACTCCCTCCTCTACGAGCAGTACTTC. It is translated as CASSLEDSLLYEQYF.

This chain uses TRBV4-1 with TRBJ1-3, with D unclear. With 1 base removed from V and 0 bases from J, the gap between germline ends came to 10 bases. The length of the CDR3 is 16 residues. Per the germline V gene, CDR1 is MGHRA and CDR2 is YSYEKL. The CDR3 is CASSQVRSYSGNTIYF. CDR3 nucleotide sequence: TGCGCCAGCAGCCAAGTCCGGTCGTACTCTGGAAACACCATATATTTT.

The chain couples TRBV7-6 to TRBJ1-3, with a weak D call TRBD1 (6 bases). The CDR3 spans 15 residues. With 6 bases removed from V and 0 bases from J, the gap between germline ends came to 12 bases. Germline lookup yields CDR1 SGHVS and CDR2 FNYEAQ. The CDR3 sequence is CASSIGGGSGNTIYF. In DNA, the CDR3 is TGTGCCAGCAGTATAGGGGGGGGCTCTGGAAACACCATATATTTT.

This clone was observed a single time. The rearrangement uses TRBV7-6 and TRBJ2-6, with D uncertain. V lost 1 base to trimming and J lost 4 bases, with 5 bases between them. The CDR3 is 14 residues long. The germline gives CDR1 SGHVS, CDR2 FNYEAQ. CDR3 sequence reads: CASSLEYGANVLTF. The DNA of the CDR3 is TGTGCCAGCAGCTTAGAATACGGGGCCAACGTCCTGACTTTC.

This clone has a single count. The V and J genes are TRBV7-2 and TRBJ2-7; D not resolved. V lost 2 bases and J 2 bases, leaving 4 bases between the germline ends. CDR1 SGHTA and CDR2 FQGNSA come from the germline V gene. CDR3 length equals 12 residues. The CDR3 DNA sequence: TGTGCCAGCAGCTTACAGCCCTACGAGCAGTACTTC. This codes for CASSLQPYEQYF.

A few counts support this clone. The V call is TRBV7-9, the J call TRBJ2-7; TRBD1 might be the D (5 bases). The CDR3 length is 13 residues. Per the germline V gene, CDR1 is SEHNR and CDR2 is FQNEAQ (reference sequence). Trimming removed 3 bases from V and 3 bases from J, with 9 bases in between. In DNA form, the CDR3 reads TGTGCCAGCAGCTTCCAGGGAAACTACGAGCAGTACTTC. Protein: CASSFQGNYEQYF. The variable domain in full, with the rest retrieved from reference TRBV7-9 and TRBJ2-7, is DTGVSQNPRHKITKRGQNVTFRCDPISEHNRLYWYRQTLGQGPEFLTYFQNEAQLEKSRLLSDRFSAERPKGSFSTLEIQRTEQGDSAMYLCASSFQGNYEQYFGPGTRLTVT.

This clone was seen only once. V and J are TRBV10-2 and TRBJ1-5, with D possibly matching TRBD1 (6 bases). Trimming left V 4 bases short and J 3 bases short, with 16 bases between. The CDR3 consists of 16 residues. Germline V gene data show CDR1 as WSHSY and CDR2 as SAAADI. The DNA of the CDR3 is TGCGCCAGCAGTGTAAGGGGGAAGGACCACAATCAGCCCCAGCATTTT. Encoded protein: CASSVRGKDHNQPQHF.

The chain links TRBV18 to TRBJ1-3; weak D call: TRBD1 (5 bases). V was clipped by 3 bases and J by 8 bases, with 8 bases between them. CDR3 length equals 12 residues. Germline V gene data show CDR1 as KGHSH and CDR2 as LQKENI. CDR3 amino acids: CASSPGADTIYF. The CDR3 DNA reads TGTGCCAGCTCACCCGGGGCAGACACCATATATTTT.

The CDR3 coding sequence is TGTGCCACCAGCAGAGATCGGGGGACAGGGGATGAAAAACTGTTTTTT. It is translated as CATSRDRGTGDEKLFF. The chain carries TRBV15 and TRBJ1-4; 10 nucleotides line up with TRBD1. V shed 0 bases and J 6 bases; nucleotides not matched to a gene: 4. The CDR3 consists of 16 residues. Germline values: CDR1 LNHNV, CDR2 YYDKDF (reference sequence).

The chain combines TRBV4-1 with TRBJ2-3; perhaps TRBD1 as D (6 bases). This CDR3 is 15 amino acids long. The germline CDR1 and CDR2 sequences are MGHRA and YSYEKL. V shed 3 bases and J shed 4 bases, with 14 bases lying between them. CDR3 sequence: CASSQRWGQADTQYF. In DNA, the CDR3 is TGCGCCAGCAGCCAGCGTTGGGGACAAGCAGATACGCAGTATTTT.

The gene calls are TRBV6-5 and TRBJ1-6, with TRBD1 matching over 7 bases. Germline CDR1 and CDR2: MNHEY and SVGAGI. The CDR3 has 15 amino acids. V shed 2 bases and J 7 bases; nucleotides not matched to a gene: 5. The CDR3 nucleotides read TGTGCCAGCAGTTACGCCACAGGGGTAAATTCACCCCTCCACTTT. It yields the protein CASSYATGVNSPLHF.

CDR3 in amino acids: CASSLGGSGRETQYF. The CDR3 nucleotides are TGTGCCAGCAGTTTGGGGGGATCCGGTCGGGAGACCCAGTACTTC. V usage is TRBV28 and J usage is TRBJ2-5; D may be TRBD2 (6 bases). From germline, CDR1 is MDHEN and CDR2 SYDVKM. V was pared by 3 bases and J by 5 bases, with 16 bases between. The CDR3 runs 15 residues.

This clone showed up just once. This sequence joins TRBV4-1 and TRBJ2-1, with 9 bases lining up with TRBD2. CDR1 is MGHRA and CDR2 is YSYEKL in the germline V gene. V dropped 2 bases and J dropped 4; count of bases not matched to a gene: 12. The CDR3 is made up of 18 amino acids. CDR3 in DNA: TGCGCCAGCAGCCAAAGGGAATCGCGGGGGGGCTTGTACAATGAGCAGTTCTTC. It codes for CASSQRESRGGLYNEQFF.

The chain carries TRBV4-1 and TRBJ1-1; 7 bases line up with TRBD1. Germline V gives CDR1 MGHRA, CDR2 YSYEKL. The CDR3 loop spans 14 amino acids. J lost 6 bases, V lost 3 bases, and 7 bases had no gene match. The CDR3 protein is CASSHIKGAAEAFF. The CDR3 region has the DNA TGCGCCAGCAGCCATATAAAGGGGGCTGCTGAAGCTTTCTTT.

The rearrangement uses TRBV18 and TRBJ2-5; either TRBD1 or TRBD2 may fit D (6 bases each). V lost 8 bases and J lost 5, with 18 bases in between. The germline V gene encodes CDR1 KGHSH and CDR2 LQKENI. The CDR3 totals 14 residues. This CDR3 is CASHFRGLEETQYF. The CDR3 bases are TGTGCCAGCCACTTTCGGGGGCTGGAGGAGACCCAGTACTTC.

The chain uses TRBV7-2 and TRBJ2-1; 10 bases align to TRBD2. V trimming: 2 bases; J trimming: 2 bases; junction bases outside the gene matches: 0. Germline lookup yields CDR1 SGHTA and CDR2 FQGNSA. This CDR3 has 15 residues. CDR3 region: CASSLSGGAYNEQFF. The CDR3 bases are TGTGCCAGCAGCTTAAGCGGGGGGGCCTACAATGAGCAGTTCTTC.

A single count supports this clone. The chain is built from TRBV9 and TRBJ1-2, with 8 nucleotides matching TRBD1. After removal of 4 bases from V and 8 bases from J, the junction contained 13 bases not matched to a gene. The CDR3 is 15 amino acids. Germline V gives CDR1 SGDLS, CDR2 YYNGEE. The CDR3 is CASSNRGAGGWGYTF. The CDR3 bases are TGTGCCAGCAGCAATCGGGGCGCAGGGGGCTGGGGCTACACCTTC.

V usage is TRBV30 and J usage is TRBJ1-2; 10 nucleotides align to TRBD1. V lost 5 bases, J lost 7 bases, and 4 bases stayed unmatched. The germline gives CDR1 GTSNPN, CDR2 SVGIG (reference sequence). The CDR3 is 12 amino acids. CDR3 sequence: CAWEDRGSGYTF. In DNA, the CDR3 is TGTGCCTGGGAGGACAGGGGGTCTGGCTACACCTTC.

The chain is built from TRBV21-1 and TRBJ2-2. TRBV21-1 is marked as a pseudogene. This CDR3 is 18 amino acids long. The CDR3 region is CASSKAVLWTPNTGELFF. The DNA of the CDR3 is TGTGCCAGCAGTAAAGCGGTACTCTGGACGCCGAACACCGGGGAGCTGTTTTTT.

The rearrangement uses TRBV6-5 and TRBJ2-7; possible D gene TRBD2, 6 bases. The germline V gene encodes CDR1 MNHEY and CDR2 SVGAGI. The CDR3 runs 14 residues. V lost 7 bases, J lost 3 bases, and 16 bases lay in between. In DNA form, the CDR3 reads TGTGCCAGCACCATATATGCGGGGTACTACGAGCAGTACTTC. It specifies CASTIYAGYYEQYF.

This clone appeared a single time. The gene calls are TRBV4-3 and TRBJ1-5, with D perhaps matching TRBD1 (5 bases). The CDR3 consists of 15 residues. The germline V gene has CDR1 LGHNA and CDR2 YSLEER. V was cut by 0 bases and J by 7 bases, with 13 bases left in between. The CDR3 sequence: CASSQDGGWEQPQHF. The CDR3 DNA reads TGCGCCAGCAGCCAAGATGGGGGGTGGGAGCAGCCCCAGCATTTT.

The rearrangement links TRBV7-2 to TRBJ2-5, with 9 bases identical to TRBD2. Germline CDR1 reads SGHTA; CDR2 reads FQGNSA. Losses at the gene ends were 1 base for V and 5 bases for J; bases not matched to a gene: 8. This CDR3 has 16 amino acids. The CDR3 is CASSLVAGGLGETQYF. In nucleotides, the CDR3 is TGTGCCAGCAGCTTAGTTGCGGGGGGGCTAGGCGAGACCCAGTACTTC.